This T cell receptor beta chain emerged from a study of T cell responses to AZD1222 COVID-19 vaccine. Study-level findings and limits: Dominant CD4 TCR responses targeted spike regions 160-218 and 743-854. Reports indicate that nearly half of spike-specific TCRs are directed at unmutated variant regions.

Clones were sequenced by immunoSEQ multiplex PCR, and TCRdb holds only the in-frame ones, with some missing. This table holds approximately 200,000 clones, 94% found once. About this clone: Antigen unknown.

CDR1 and CDR2 (germline): MNHEY, SVGAGI. The CDR3 is 14 residues long. V lost 6 bases and J lost 6; bases outside the gene matches: 6. This clonotype was obtained from an adult in good health. This material consisted of peripheral blood, taken on day 0 of AZD1222 vaccination. The chain joins TRBV6-5 to TRBJ1-5, with TRBD1 matching over 9 bases. CDR3 sequence: CASRSTGGFQPQHF. The CDR3 bases are TGTGCCAGCAGATCCACAGGGGGCTTTCAGCCCCAGCATTTT.